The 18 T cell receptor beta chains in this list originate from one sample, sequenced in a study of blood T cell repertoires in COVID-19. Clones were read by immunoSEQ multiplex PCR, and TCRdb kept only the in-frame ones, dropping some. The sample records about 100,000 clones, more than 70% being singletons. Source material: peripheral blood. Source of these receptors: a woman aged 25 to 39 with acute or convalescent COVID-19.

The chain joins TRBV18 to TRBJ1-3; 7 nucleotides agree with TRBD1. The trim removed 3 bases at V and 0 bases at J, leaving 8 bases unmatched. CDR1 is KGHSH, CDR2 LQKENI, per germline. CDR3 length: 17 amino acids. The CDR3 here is CASSPRTGFFSGNTIYF. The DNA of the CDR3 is TGTGCCAGCTCACCGCGGACAGGATTCTTCTCTGGAAACACCATATATTTT.

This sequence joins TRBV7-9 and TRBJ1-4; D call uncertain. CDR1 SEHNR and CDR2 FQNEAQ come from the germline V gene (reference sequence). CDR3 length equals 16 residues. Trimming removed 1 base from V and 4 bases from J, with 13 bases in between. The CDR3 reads CASSLVVADLNEKLFF. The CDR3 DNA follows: TGTGCCAGCAGCTTAGTAGTCGCGGATCTTAATGAAAAACTGTTTTTT.

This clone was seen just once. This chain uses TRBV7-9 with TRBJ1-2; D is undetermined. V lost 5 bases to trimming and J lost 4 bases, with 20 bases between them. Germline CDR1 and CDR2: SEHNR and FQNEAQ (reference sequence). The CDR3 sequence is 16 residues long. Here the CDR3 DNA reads TGTGCCAGCAGCCCGGGGAAAGTATCTCTTCCCTATGGCTACACCTTC. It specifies CASSPGKVSLPYGYTF.

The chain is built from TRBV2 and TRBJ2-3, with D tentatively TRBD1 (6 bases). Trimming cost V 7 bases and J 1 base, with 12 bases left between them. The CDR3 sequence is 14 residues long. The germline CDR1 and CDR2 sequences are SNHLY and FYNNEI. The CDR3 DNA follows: TGTGCCAGCATCCGACAGGAGGGCACAGATACGCAGTATTTT. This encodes CASIRQEGTDTQYF. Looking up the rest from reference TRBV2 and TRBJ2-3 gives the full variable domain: EPEVTQTPSHQVTQMGQEVILRCVPISNHLYFYWYRQILGQKVEFLVSFYNNEISEKSEIFDDQFSVERPDGSNFTLKIRSTKLEDSAMYFCASIRQEGTDTQYFGPGTRLTVL.

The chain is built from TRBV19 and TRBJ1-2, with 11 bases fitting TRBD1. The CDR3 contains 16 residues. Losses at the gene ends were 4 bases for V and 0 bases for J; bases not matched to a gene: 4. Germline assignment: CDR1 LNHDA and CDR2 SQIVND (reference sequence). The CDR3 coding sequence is TGTGCCAGTAGTACCCAGGACAGGGGGCCTAACTATGGCTACACCTTC. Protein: CASSTQDRGPNYGYTF.

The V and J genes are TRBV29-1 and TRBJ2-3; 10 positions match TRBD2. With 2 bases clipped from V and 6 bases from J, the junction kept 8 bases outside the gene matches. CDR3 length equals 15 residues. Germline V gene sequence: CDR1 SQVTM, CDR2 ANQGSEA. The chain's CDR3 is CSVESTSGVADTQYF. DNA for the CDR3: TGCAGCGTTGAATCCACTAGCGGGGTTGCCGATACGCAGTATTTT.

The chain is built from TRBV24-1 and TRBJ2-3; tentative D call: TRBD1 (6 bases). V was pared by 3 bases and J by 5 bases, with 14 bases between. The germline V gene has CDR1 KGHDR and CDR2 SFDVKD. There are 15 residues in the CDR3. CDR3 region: CATSDTLGQQDTQYF. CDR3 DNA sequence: TGTGCCACCAGTGATACCCTAGGACAGCAAGATACGCAGTATTTT.

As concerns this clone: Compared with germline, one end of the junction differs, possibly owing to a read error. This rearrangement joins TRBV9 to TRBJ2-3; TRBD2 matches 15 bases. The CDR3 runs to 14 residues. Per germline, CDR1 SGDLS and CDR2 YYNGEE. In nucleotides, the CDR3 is TGTGCCAGCAGCCTCGGGACTAGCGGGGGGCCGGGGAATTTT. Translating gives CASSLGTSGGPGNF.

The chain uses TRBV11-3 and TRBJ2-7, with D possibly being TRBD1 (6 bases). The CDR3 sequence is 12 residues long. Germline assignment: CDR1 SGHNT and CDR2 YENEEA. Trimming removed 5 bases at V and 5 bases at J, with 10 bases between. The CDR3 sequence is CASSTQGNEQYF. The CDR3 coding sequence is TGTGCCAGCAGCACACAGGGAAACGAGCAGTACTTC.

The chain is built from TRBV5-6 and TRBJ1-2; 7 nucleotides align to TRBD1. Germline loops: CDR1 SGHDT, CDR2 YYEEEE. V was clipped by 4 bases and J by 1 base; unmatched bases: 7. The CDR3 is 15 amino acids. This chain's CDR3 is CASSRPTGINYGYTF. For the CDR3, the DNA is TGTGCCAGCAGCCGACCGACAGGGATTAACTATGGCTACACCTTC.

This CDR3 reads CASNVQGAYEQYF. The CDR3 DNA reads TGTGCCAGCAACGTACAGGGGGCCTACGAGCAGTACTTC. The V and J genes are TRBV2 and TRBJ2-7; 8 bases agree with TRBD1. With 7 bases clipped from V and 2 bases from J, the junction kept 4 bases outside the gene matches. Germline loops: CDR1 SNHLY, CDR2 FYNNEI. The CDR3 covers 13 residues.

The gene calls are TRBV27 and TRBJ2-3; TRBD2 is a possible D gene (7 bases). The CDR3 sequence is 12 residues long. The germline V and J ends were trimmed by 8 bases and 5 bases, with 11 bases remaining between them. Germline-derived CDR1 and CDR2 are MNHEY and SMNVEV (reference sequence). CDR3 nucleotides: TGTGCCAGCGGGGGGGCCGTAGATACGCAGTATTTT. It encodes CASGGAVDTQYF.

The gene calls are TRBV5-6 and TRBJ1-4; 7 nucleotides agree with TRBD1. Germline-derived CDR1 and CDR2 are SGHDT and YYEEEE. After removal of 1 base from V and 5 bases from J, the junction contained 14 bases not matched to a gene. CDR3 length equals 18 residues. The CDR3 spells CASSLRTGRTTSNEKLFF. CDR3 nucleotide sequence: TGTGCCAGCAGCTTGAGGACAGGAAGGACTACGTCGAATGAAAAACTGTTTTTT.

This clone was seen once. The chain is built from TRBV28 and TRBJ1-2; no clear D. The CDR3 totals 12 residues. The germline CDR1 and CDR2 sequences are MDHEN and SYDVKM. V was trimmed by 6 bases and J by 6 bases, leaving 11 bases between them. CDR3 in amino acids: CASSQDLDGYTF. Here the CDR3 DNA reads TGTGCCAGCAGCCAGGACTTGGATGGCTACACCTTC.

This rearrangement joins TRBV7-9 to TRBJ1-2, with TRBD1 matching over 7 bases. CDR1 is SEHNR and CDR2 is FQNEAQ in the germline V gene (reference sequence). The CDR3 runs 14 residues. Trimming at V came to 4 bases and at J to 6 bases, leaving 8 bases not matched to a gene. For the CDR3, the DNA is TGTGCCAGCAGCTCAAACCAGGGGGAGAATGGCTACACCTTC. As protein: CASSSNQGENGYTF.

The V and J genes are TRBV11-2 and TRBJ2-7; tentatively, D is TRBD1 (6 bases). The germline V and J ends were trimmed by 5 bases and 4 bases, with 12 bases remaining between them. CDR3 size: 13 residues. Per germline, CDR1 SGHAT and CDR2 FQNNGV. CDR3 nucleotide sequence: TGTGCCAGCAGCCCCGGGACAAATTACGAGCAGTACTTC. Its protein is CASSPGTNYEQYF.

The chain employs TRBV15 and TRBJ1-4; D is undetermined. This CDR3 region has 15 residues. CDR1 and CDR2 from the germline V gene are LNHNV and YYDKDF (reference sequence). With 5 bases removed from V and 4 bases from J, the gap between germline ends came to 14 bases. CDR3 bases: TGTGCCACCAGCCGAGCTCAGGATAGTAATGAAAAACTGTTTTTT. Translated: CATSRAQDSNEKLFF.

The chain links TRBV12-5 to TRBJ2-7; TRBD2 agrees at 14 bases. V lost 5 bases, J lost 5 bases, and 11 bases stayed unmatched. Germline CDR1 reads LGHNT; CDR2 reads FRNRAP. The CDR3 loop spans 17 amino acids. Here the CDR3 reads CASGLTTTSGGANEQYF. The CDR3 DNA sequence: TGTGCTAGTGGTCTCACCACGACTAGCGGGGGGGCGAACGAGCAGTACTTC.